Included here is one T cell receptor (beta chain) sequence, with context. This entry is derived from a study of T cells in Graves' hyperthyroidism and ophthalmopathy. The CDR3 spans 16 residues. Germline assignment: CDR1 MNHEY and CDR2 SVGAGI. V lost 0 bases to trimming and J lost 3 bases, with 15 bases between them. RNA transcripts served as the template for amplifying TCR beta CDR3 regions. The HTBI primer set served for first-round RT-PCR of the TCR CDR3. TCRdb processed the multiplex PCR reads anew with MiXCR; each CDR3 protein has one entry. There are a few hundred thousand distinct CDR3 sequences in the sample; 15% occur only once, and approximately 29% lies in the top ten.

The sequenced sample was blood. The receptor comes from a woman in her twenties or thirties with Graves' hyperthyroidism. The chain links TRBV6-5 to TRBJ2-7, with a tentative D call TRBD2 (6 bases). The CDR3 sequence: CASSYSRGGANYEQYF. The DNA for the CDR3 is TGTGCCAGCAGTTACTCGAGGGGCGGGGCTAACTACGAGCAGTACTTC.